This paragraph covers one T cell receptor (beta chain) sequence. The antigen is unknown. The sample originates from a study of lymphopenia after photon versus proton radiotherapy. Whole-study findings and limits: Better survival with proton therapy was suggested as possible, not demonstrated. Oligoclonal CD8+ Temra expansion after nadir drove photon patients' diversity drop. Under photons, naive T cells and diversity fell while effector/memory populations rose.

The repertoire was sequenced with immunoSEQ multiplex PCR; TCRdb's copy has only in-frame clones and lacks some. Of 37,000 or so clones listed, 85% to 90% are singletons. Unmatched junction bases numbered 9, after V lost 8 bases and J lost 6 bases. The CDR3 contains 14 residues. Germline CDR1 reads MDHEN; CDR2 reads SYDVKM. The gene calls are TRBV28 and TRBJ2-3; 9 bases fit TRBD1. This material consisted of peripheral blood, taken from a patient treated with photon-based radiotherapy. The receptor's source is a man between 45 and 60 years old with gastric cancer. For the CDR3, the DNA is TGTGCCAGCTCAACAGGGGGCGCGACCGATACGCAGTATTTT. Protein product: CASSTGGATDTQYF.